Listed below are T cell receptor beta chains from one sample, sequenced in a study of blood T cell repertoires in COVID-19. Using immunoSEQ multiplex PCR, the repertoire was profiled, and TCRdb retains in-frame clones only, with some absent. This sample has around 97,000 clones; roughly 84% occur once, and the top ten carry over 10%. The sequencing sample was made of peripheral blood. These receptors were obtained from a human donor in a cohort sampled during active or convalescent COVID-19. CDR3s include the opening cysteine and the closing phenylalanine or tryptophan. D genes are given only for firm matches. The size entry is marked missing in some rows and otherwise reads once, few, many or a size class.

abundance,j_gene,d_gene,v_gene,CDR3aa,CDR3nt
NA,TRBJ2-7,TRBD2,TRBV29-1,CSVAYMDRPGGEQYF,TGCAGCGTTGCCTACATGGACCGACCGGGGGGCGAGCAGTACTTC
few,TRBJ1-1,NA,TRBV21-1,CASSKVSRDTRGDTEAFF,TGTGCCAGCAGCAAAGTTTCCCGGGACACCAGAGGGGACACTGAAGCTTTCTTT
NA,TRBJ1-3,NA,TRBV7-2,CASSNRDNSGNTIYF,TGTGCCAGCAGCAACAGGGATAACTCTGGAAACACCATATATTTT
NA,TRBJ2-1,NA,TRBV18,CASSPEMEQFF,TGTGCCAGCTCACCAGAGATGGAGCAGTTCTTC
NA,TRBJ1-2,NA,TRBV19,CASSYTGLSYGYTF,TGTGCCAGTAGCTATACAGGGTTAAGCTATGGCTACACCTTC
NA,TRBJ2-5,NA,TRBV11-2,CASSLVVGGKETQYF,TGTGCCAGCAGCTTAGTGGTTGGAGGCAAAGAGACCCAGTACTTC
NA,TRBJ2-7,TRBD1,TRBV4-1,CASSHKKGTESSYEQYF,TGCGCCAGCAGCCATAAGAAAGGGACAGAGAGCTCCTACGAGCAGTACTTC
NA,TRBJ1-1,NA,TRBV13,CASSILDRLNTEAFF,TGTGCCAGCAGCATCTTGGACAGATTGAACACTGAAGCTTTCTTT
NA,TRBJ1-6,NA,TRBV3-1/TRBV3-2,CASSQDTGYYNSPLHF,TGTGCCAGCAGCCAAGATACGGGGTACTATAATTCACCCCTCCACTTT
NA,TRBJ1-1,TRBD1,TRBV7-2,CASSSQTGGFIMNTEAFF,TGTGCCAGCAGCTCTCAAACAGGGGGTTTCATAATGAACACTGAAGCTTTCTTT
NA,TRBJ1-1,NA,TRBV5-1,CASSLGRENTEAFF,TGCGCCAGCAGCTTGGGACGGGAGAACACTGAAGCTTTCTTT
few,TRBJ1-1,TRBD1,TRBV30,CAWNRGRNTEAFF,TGTGCCTGGAACAGGGGGCGGAACACTGAAGCTTTCTTT
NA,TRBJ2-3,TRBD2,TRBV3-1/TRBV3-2,CASSQLTSSGATQYF,TGTGCCAGCAGCCAACTCACGTCTAGCGGAGCTACGCAGTATTTT
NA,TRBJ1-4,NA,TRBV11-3,CASSLDGQLEKLFF,TGTGCCAGCAGCTTAGATGGACAGTTGGAAAAACTGTTTTTT
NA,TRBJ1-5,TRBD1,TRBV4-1,CASSQGQGNSNQPQHF,TGCGCCAGCAGCCAAGGACAGGGAAATAGCAATCAGCCCCAGCATTTT
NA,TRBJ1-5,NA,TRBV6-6,CASSYSWGQPQHF,TGTGCCAGCAGTTACTCGTGGGGCCAGCCCCAGCATTTT
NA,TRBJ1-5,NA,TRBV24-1,CATSAWRRVVGYQPQHF,TGTGCCACCAGTGCTTGGCGGAGGGTTGTAGGGTATCAGCCCCAGCATTTT
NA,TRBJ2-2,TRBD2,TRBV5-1,CASSFGLAGNTGELFF,TGCGCCAGCAGCTTCGGACTAGCGGGTAACACCGGGGAGCTGTTTTTT
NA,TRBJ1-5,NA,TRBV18,CASSRTGLGNQPQHF,TGTGCCAGCTCACGAACAGGGCTTGGAAATCAGCCCCAGCATTTT
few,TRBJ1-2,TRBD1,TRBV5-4,CASSLGQDYGYTF,TGTGCCAGCAGCCTCGGACAGGACTATGGCTACACCTTC
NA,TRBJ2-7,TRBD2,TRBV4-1,CASSQGGSSYEQYF,TGCGCCAGCAGCCAGGGGGGGTCTTCCTACGAGCAGTACTTC
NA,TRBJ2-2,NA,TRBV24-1,CATHDRHTGELFF,TGTGCCACTCACGACAGGCACACCGGGGAGCTGTTTTTT
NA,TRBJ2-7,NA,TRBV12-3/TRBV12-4,CASSNQGEQYF,TGTGCCAGCAGTAATCAGGGCGAGCAGTACTTC
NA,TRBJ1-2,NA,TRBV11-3,CASSPRRESYGYTF,TGTGCCAGCAGCCCGCGACGGGAGTCCTATGGCTACACCTTC
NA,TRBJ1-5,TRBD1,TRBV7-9,CASSLGGTGDRQPQHF,TGTGCCAGCAGCTTAGGAGGTACAGGGGACCGTCAGCCCCAGCATTTT
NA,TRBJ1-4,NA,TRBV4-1,CASSQGWGQWANEKLFF,TGCGCCAGCAGCCAAGGTTGGGGGCAGTGGGCTAATGAAAAACTGTTTTTT
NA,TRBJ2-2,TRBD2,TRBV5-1,CASSLVTSGGINTGELFF,TGCGCCAGCAGCTTGGTGACTAGCGGGGGAATCAACACCGGGGAGCTGTTTTTT
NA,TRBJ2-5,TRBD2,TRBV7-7,CASSLEGLAPQETQYF,TGTGCCAGCAGCTTAGAGGGACTAGCCCCCCAAGAGACCCAGTACTTC
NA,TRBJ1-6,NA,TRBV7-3,CASSLAGYSPLHF,TGTGCCAGCAGCTTAGCAGGCTATTCACCCCTCCACTTT
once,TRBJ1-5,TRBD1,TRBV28,CATGGFGQPQHF,TGTGCCACAGGGGGCTTCGGTCAGCCCCAGCATTTT
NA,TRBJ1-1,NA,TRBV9,CASSEEVGTEAFF,TGTGCCAGCAGCGAGGAGGTCGGCACTGAAGCTTTCTTT
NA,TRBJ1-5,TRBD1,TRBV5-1,CASSSGQGDQPQHF,TGCGCCAGCAGCTCCGGACAGGGAGACCAGCCCCAGCATTTT
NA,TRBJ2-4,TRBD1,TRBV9,CASPQGGRAKNIQYF,TGTGCCAGTCCACAGGGGGGCCGGGCCAAAAACATTCAGTACTTC
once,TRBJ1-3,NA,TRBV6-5,CASSTQQGNTIYF,TGTGCCAGCAGTACACAACAGGGAAACACCATATATTTT
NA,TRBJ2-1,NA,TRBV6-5,CSSPAPTEYNEQFF,TGTTCGTCCCCGGCTCCTACGGAGTACAATGAGCAGTTCTTC
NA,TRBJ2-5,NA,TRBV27,CASSPTWGRTETQYF,TGTGCCAGCAGTCCCACGTGGGGGCGCACGGAGACCCAGTACTTC
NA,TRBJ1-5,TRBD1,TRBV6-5,CASSQDRVGQPQHF,TGTGCCAGCAGTCAGGACAGGGTAGGTCAGCCCCAGCATTTT